Shown below are 9 T cell receptor beta chains from a single sample sequenced in a study of blood T cell repertoires in COVID-19. Sequencing was performed with immunoSEQ multiplex PCR; in TCRdb, only in-frame clones are kept and a portion is missing. The repertoire consists of some 300,000 clones, with 90% occurring once and the leading ten covering under 1.1%. Sequenced material: peripheral blood. The receptors shown here come from a middle-aged woman with COVID-19, enrolled during active disease.

The chain combines TRBV5-4 with TRBJ2-7; D not certain. The V gene lost 7 bases and the J gene lost 0 bases, with 11 bases spanning the gap. From germline, CDR1 is SGHNT and CDR2 YYREEE (reference sequence). This CDR3 has 13 residues. The CDR3 DNA reads as TGTGCCAGCGCGGCTGAAGACTCCTACGAGCAGTACTTC. Its translation is CASAAEDSYEQYF.

This chain uses TRBV7-3 with TRBJ1-2, with a tentative D call TRBD1 (6 bases). The CDR3 totals 15 residues. CDR1 and CDR2 from the germline V gene are SGHTA and FQGTGA. Trimming shortened V by 2 bases and J by 0 bases, and 10 bases separated the two germline ends. This chain's CDR3 is CASSLSGQTNYGYTF. CDR3 nucleotides: TGTGCCAGCAGCTTATCCGGACAGACTAACTATGGCTACACCTTC.

The chain has TRBV7-2 and TRBJ2-5, with 10 nucleotides matching TRBD2. CDR1 and CDR2 (germline): SGHTA, FQGNSA. V shed 5 bases and J 5 bases; nucleotides not matched to a gene: 5. The length of the CDR3 is 14 residues. The DNA of the CDR3 is TGTGCCAGCAGCATCGGACTAGCGGTGGAGACCCAGTACTTC. Residues: CASSIGLAVETQYF.

The chain joins TRBV3-1 (or the pseudogene TRBV3-2) to TRBJ1-5; 7 nucleotides line up with TRBD1. Germline CDR1 reads LGHDT; CDR2 reads YNNKEL (reference sequence). V lost 4 bases and J lost 6; bases outside the gene matches: 12. This CDR3 spans 16 amino acids. Here the CDR3 DNA reads TGTGCCAGCAGCCTCGGACAGGCACGATCCGGTCAGCCCCAGCATTTT. The encoded protein is CASSLGQARSGQPQHF.

This clone was seen more than once but under ten times. In DNA, the CDR3 is TGTGCCAGCAGTGCCGAACAGGGGTATCAGCCCCAGCATTTT. Translated, it gives CASSAEQGYQPQHF. The rearrangement joins TRBV2 to TRBJ1-5; 7 bases are shared with TRBD1. This CDR3 is built from 14 residues. The V gene's germline CDR1 is SNHLY and CDR2 FYNNEI. Germline trimming cut 4 bases from V and 5 bases from J; bases unmatched to any gene: 5. Looking up the rest from reference TRBV2 and TRBJ1-5 gives the full variable domain: EPEVTQTPSHQVTQMGQEVILRCVPISNHLYFYWYRQILGQKVEFLVSFYNNEISEKSEIFDDQFSVERPDGSNFTLKIRSTKLEDSAMYFCASSAEQGYQPQHFGDGTRLSIL.

This clone was recorded once. The rearrangement uses TRBV18 and TRBJ1-2; 8 nucleotides match TRBD1. The germline V gene encodes CDR1 KGHSH and CDR2 LQKENI. The V gene end was trimmed by 0 bases and the J gene end by 5 bases; junction bases not matched to a gene: 14. This CDR3 contains 18 residues. This CDR3 reads CASSPPQGAKLGRYGYTF. CDR3 nucleotide sequence: TGTGCCAGCTCACCACCGCAGGGGGCGAAGTTGGGGCGGTATGGCTACACCTTC.

The chain employs TRBV10-3 and TRBJ1-6, with unresolved D. Germline V gene data show CDR1 as ENHRY and CDR2 as SYGVKD. This CDR3 is 15 amino acids long. V gave up 0 bases and J gave up 7 bases, with 10 bases separating them. CDR3 nucleotides: TGTGCCATCAGTGAGTCGCTGGAGGGAAATTCACCCCTCCACTTT. Its protein is CAISESLEGNSPLHF.

The genes are TRBV12-5 and TRBJ2-3; TRBD2 matches 9 bases. Germline V gene lookup returns CDR1 LGHNT and CDR2 FRNRAP. CDR3 length: 16 amino acids. V lost 5 bases and J lost 8; bases outside the gene matches: 14. The CDR3 loop reads CASGLRTSAREGTQYF. The CDR3 bases are TGTGCTAGTGGTCTCAGGACTAGCGCCCGAGAAGGTACGCAGTATTTT.

V usage is TRBV27 and J usage is TRBJ1-6; 9 bases align to TRBD1. Trimming cost V 1 base and J 0 bases; bases outside gene matches: 13. The CDR3 has 21 residues. CDR1 MNHEY and CDR2 SMNVEV come from the germline V gene (reference sequence). The DNA of the CDR3 is TGTGCCAGCAGTTTATTCGCACAGGGGGCGCCTTCTGGCTCCTATAATTCACCCCTCCACTTT. It encodes CASSLFAQGAPSGSYNSPLHF.